Listed below are T cell receptor beta chains from one sample, sequenced in a study of technical replicates of blood from a few donors. TCRdb keeps only in-frame clones here, not all; method: immunoSEQ multiplex PCR. Seen here are about 72,000 clones, around nine tenths observed once, and the top ten hold around 0.38%. Input material: T cells isolated from PBMCs. The receptors here all came from a human donor in good health. Both conserved end residues are part of each CDR3. Each record gives: clone size, V gene, D gene, J gene, CDR3 protein, CDR3 DNA. D genes are given only for firm matches. Size tells how often a clone was seen (once, few, many) or the class of an expanded clone, and some rows leave it out.

NA,TRBV5-6,NA,TRBJ1-5,CASSSRQWSQPQHF,TGTGCCAGCAGCTCCCGACAGTGGAGTCAGCCCCAGCATTTT
once,TRBV30,NA,TRBJ2-2,CAWSRQVPNTGELFF,TGTGCCTGGAGTAGACAGGTCCCGAACACCGGGGAGCTGTTTTTT
NA,TRBV5-8,NA,TRBJ1-4,CASSLGGATNEKLFF,TGTGCCAGCAGCTTGGGCGGAGCAACTAATGAAAAACTGTTTTTT
NA,TRBV19,NA,TRBJ2-6,CASSIVRWSSGANVLTF,TGTGCCAGTAGTATAGTTCGGTGGAGCTCTGGGGCCAACGTCCTGACTTTC
once,TRBV30,TRBD2,TRBJ2-7,CAWRTSGRAEQYF,TGTGCCTGGAGGACTAGCGGGAGGGCCGAGCAGTACTTC
NA,TRBV18,TRBD1,TRBJ1-5,CASSPRDSDQPQHF,TGTGCCAGCTCACCACGGGACAGCGATCAGCCCCAGCATTTT
NA,TRBV9,NA,TRBJ2-1,CASRVTYRGGGHNEQFF,TGTGCCAGCAGGGTAACCTATAGGGGGGGAGGGCACAATGAGCAGTTCTTC
NA,TRBV10-1,NA,TRBJ1-5,CASSETGSQPQHF,TGCGCCAGCAGTGAGACAGGGAGTCAGCCCCAGCATTTT
few,TRBV29-1,NA,TRBJ1-1,CSVDRGTEAFF,TGCAGCGTTGATAGGGGCACTGAAGCTTTCTTT
NA,TRBV18,NA,TRBJ1-4,CASSPAGWDEKLFF,TGTGCCAGCTCACCCGCGGGATGGGATGAAAAACTGTTTTTT
NA,TRBV6-5,TRBD1,TRBJ1-2,CASGRTGDYYGYTF,TGTGCCAGCGGCAGGACAGGGGATTACTATGGCTACACCTTC
NA,TRBV12-5,TRBD2,TRBJ2-7,CASGLGGRPEQYF,TGTGCTAGTGGTTTGGGCGGGAGACCCGAGCAGTACTTC
NA,TRBV30,NA,TRBJ2-7,CACQQGYEQYF,TGTGCCTGTCAACAGGGTTACGAGCAGTACTTC
NA,TRBV6-5,NA,TRBJ2-7,CASSFDRTFAEQYF,TGTGCCAGCAGTTTCGACAGGACCTTTGCCGAGCAGTACTTC
NA,TRBV27,NA,TRBJ2-7,CASSLGGTWGNEQYF,TGTGCCAGCAGTTTAGGTGGAACCTGGGGCAACGAGCAGTACTTC
NA,TRBV19,TRBD2,TRBJ2-5,CASSKGTTQETQYF,TGTGCCAGTAGCAAAGGGACTACTCAAGAGACCCAGTACTTC
NA,TRBV10-2,NA,TRBJ2-1,CASSETWRESYNEQFF,TGCGCCAGCAGTGAGACTTGGCGGGAATCCTACAATGAGCAGTTCTTC
NA,TRBV6-1,NA,TRBJ2-2,CASTFLQTNTGELFF,TGTGCCAGCACTTTCTTGCAGACAAACACCGGGGAGCTGTTTTTT
NA,TRBV7-2,TRBD2,TRBJ2-2,CASSLVAGGAEGELFF,TGTGCCAGCAGCTTAGTAGCGGGAGGGGCCGAGGGGGAGCTGTTTTTT
NA,TRBV7-2,TRBD2,TRBJ2-3,CASSYAGTSGSLDTQYF,TGTGCCAGCAGCTATGCAGGGACTAGCGGGAGTCTAGATACGCAGTATTTT
NA,TRBV7-3,TRBD2,TRBJ2-2,CASSYSGSNTGELFF,TGTGCCAGCAGCTATAGCGGGAGCAACACCGGGGAGCTGTTTTTT
NA,TRBV27,TRBD1,TRBJ2-7,CASRSLGQGLYEQYF,TGTGCCAGCAGATCCCTCGGACAGGGGCTCTACGAGCAGTACTTC
NA,TRBV5-1,TRBD2,TRBJ2-5,CASSLEREFLETQYF,TGCGCCAGCAGCTTGGAGCGGGAGTTTTTGGAGACCCAGTACTTC
NA,TRBV14,NA,TRBJ1-2,CASSQDGEPYGYTF,TGTGCCAGCAGCCAAGACGGAGAGCCCTATGGCTACACCTTC
NA,TRBV7-2,NA,TRBJ2-7,CASSATLAPTEQYF,TGTGCCAGCAGCGCGACACTAGCACCTACCGAGCAGTACTTC
NA,TRBV20-1,NA,TRBJ1-2,CSASAGENTF,TGCAGTGCTAGCGCAGGGGAGAATACCTTC
few,TRBV7-9,NA,TRBJ2-1,CASSLVSASPKNEQFF,TGTGCCAGCAGCTTAGTTTCGGCTAGCCCCAAGAATGAGCAGTTCTTC
NA,TRBV28,TRBD2,TRBJ2-7,CASSLPQGGDSYEQYF,TGTGCCAGCAGTTTACCCCAGGGAGGGGATTCCTACGAGCAGTACTTC
NA,TRBV28,TRBD2,TRBJ2-1,CASTAQKGLAGELSRHNEQFF,TGTGCCAGCACGGCCCAGAAAGGACTAGCGGGAGAGTTGAGTAGGCACAATGAGCAGTTCTTC
NA,TRBV7-3,TRBD2,TRBJ2-7,CASSLTAGPYEQYF,TGTGCCAGCAGCTTAACAGCGGGACCCTACGAGCAGTACTTC
NA,TRBV10-1,TRBD1,TRBJ2-7,CASSRDRGGEQYF,TGCGCCAGCAGCCGGGACAGGGGAGGCGAGCAGTACTTC
NA,TRBV28,NA,TRBJ2-7,CASSLTVGRSYEQYF,TGTGCCAGCAGTCTGACTGTGGGGCGCTCCTACGAGCAGTACTTC
once,TRBV6-6,TRBD2,TRBJ2-7,CASRLRTSGYEQYF,TGTGCCAGCAGACTCAGGACTAGCGGCTACGAGCAGTACTTC
once,TRBV9,NA,TRBJ1-1,CASSVQDRPEAFF,TGTGCCAGCAGCGTACAGGACAGACCGGAAGCTTTCTTT
NA,TRBV4-3,NA,TRBJ2-1,CASSLEGPESDEQFF,TGCGCCAGCAGCCTGGAGGGCCCTGAGAGTGATGAGCAGTTCTTC
NA,TRBV4-1,NA,TRBJ1-2,CASSQVVGSYGYTF,TGCGCCAGCAGCCAAGTAGTGGGGAGCTATGGCTACACCTTC
NA,TRBV7-9,TRBD1,TRBJ2-7,CASSSPGQGRDEQYF,TGTGCCAGCAGCTCCCCGGGACAGGGGAGGGACGAGCAGTACTTC
once,TRBV28,TRBD2,TRBJ2-7,CASSSGLEGYEQYF,TGTGCCAGCAGCTCGGGACTAGAAGGCTACGAGCAGTACTTC
NA,TRBV5-8,TRBD1,TRBJ1-5,CASSSEETGIWQPQHF,TGTGCCAGCAGCTCCGAAGAGACAGGGATCTGGCAGCCCCAGCATTTT
NA,TRBV7-2,TRBD2,TRBJ2-7,CASSLGGPISGEQYF,TGTGCCAGCAGCTTGGGAGGGCCTATCTCTGGCGAGCAGTACTTC
once,TRBV6-6,TRBD2,TRBJ2-7,CAVGLAHYEQYF,TGTGCCGTGGGACTAGCGCATTACGAGCAGTACTTC
NA,TRBV29-1,TRBD2,TRBJ2-7,CSAVAGGINEQYF,TGCAGCGCTGTAGCGGGAGGGATCAACGAGCAGTACTTC
NA,TRBV25-1,NA,TRBJ1-5,CASTRGGDQPQHF,TGTGCCAGCACCCGAGGGGGGGATCAGCCCCAGCATTTT
NA,TRBV6-6,NA,TRBJ2-3,CASSYTGSMSDTQYF,TGTGCCAGCAGTTACACGGGGAGCATGTCAGATACGCAGTATTTT
NA,TRBV6-5,TRBD1,TRBJ1-4,CASSYLLGGGGRKLFF,TGTGCCAGCAGTTACCTACTAGGGGGCGGTGGGCGAAAACTGTTTTTT
NA,TRBV6-1,TRBD2,TRBJ2-1,CASSEENGRAYNEQFF,TGTGCCAGCAGTGAAGAAAACGGGAGGGCCTACAATGAGCAGTTCTTC
NA,TRBV6-5,TRBD1,TRBJ2-1,CASSATGTGYNEQFF,TGTGCCAGCAGTGCGACCGGGACAGGGTACAATGAGCAGTTCTTC
NA,TRBV19,TRBD1,TRBJ1-1,CASSTRGRLNFEAFF,TGTGCCAGTAGTACCAGGGGGCGTTTAAATTTTGAAGCTTTCTTT
NA,TRBV9,NA,TRBJ2-7,CASSVGVAASYEQYF,TGTGCCAGCAGCGTAGGGGTAGCGGCCTCCTACGAGCAGTACTTC
NA,TRBV5-1,NA,TRBJ2-7,CASSSGLLDTYEQYF,TGCGCCAGCAGCTCGGGACTCCTTGATACCTACGAGCAGTACTTC
NA,TRBV6-5,NA,TRBJ1-2,CASSYSGAGYTF,TGTGCCAGCAGTTACTCGGGGGCTGGCTACACCTTC
NA,TRBV28,NA,TRBJ1-1,CASSLGRGPTEAFF,TGTGCCAGCAGTTTAGGCAGGGGCCCCACTGAAGCTTTCTTT
NA,TRBV5-1,NA,TRBJ2-7,CASSLRSGVHEQYF,TGCGCCAGCAGCTTGCGGTCAGGGGTCCACGAGCAGTACTTC
NA,TRBV27,TRBD1,TRBJ2-7,CASSLSGTGGYEQYF,TGTGCCAGCAGTTTATCGGGGACAGGGGGCTACGAGCAGTACTTC
NA,TRBV6-1,TRBD1,TRBJ1-1,CASTRQGGLAFF,TGTGCCAGCACTAGACAGGGGGGACTAGCTTTCTTT